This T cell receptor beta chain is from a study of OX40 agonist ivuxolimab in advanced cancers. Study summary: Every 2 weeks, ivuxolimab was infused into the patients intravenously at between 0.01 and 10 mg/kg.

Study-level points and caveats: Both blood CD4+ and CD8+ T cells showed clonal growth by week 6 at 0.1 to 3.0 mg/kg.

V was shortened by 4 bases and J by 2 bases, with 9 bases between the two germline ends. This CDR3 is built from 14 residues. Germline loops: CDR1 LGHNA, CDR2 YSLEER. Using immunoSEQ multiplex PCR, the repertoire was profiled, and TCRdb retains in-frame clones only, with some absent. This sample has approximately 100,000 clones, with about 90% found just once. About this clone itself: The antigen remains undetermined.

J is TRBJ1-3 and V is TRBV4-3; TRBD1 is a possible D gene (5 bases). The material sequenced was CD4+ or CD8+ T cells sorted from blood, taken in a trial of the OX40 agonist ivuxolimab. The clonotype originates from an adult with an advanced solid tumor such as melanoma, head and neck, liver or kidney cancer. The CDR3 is CASSRGGAGNTIYF. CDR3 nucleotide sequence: TGCGCCAGCAGCCGGGGGGGGGCTGGAAACACCATATATTTT.